Listed below are T cell receptor beta chains from one sample, sequenced in a study of blood T cell repertoires in COVID-19. Method: immunoSEQ multiplex PCR; TCRdb's copy keeps in-frame clones and lacks some. The table records some 530,000 clones, 80% to 90% of them present only once. Sequenced: peripheral blood. The source is a human donor in a cohort sampled during active COVID-19. Each CDR3 is given with its conserved first and last residue. D genes are given only for firm matches. Where a row states a size, it is once, few, many or the class of an expanded clone; other rows omit it.

CDR3: CSVISGTQYF
DNA: TGCAGCGTTATTTCGGGTACGCAGTATTTT
size: .
V: TRBV29-1
D: .
J: TRBJ2-3

CDR3: CASSFSGTDTQYF
DNA: TGTGCCAGCAGTTTCTCGGGCACAGATACGCAGTATTTT
size: few
V: TRBV12-3/TRBV12-4
D: .
J: TRBJ2-3

CDR3: CASSIGAGSWNEQFF
DNA: TGTGCCAGTAGTATAGGGGCGGGATCTTGGAATGAGCAGTTCTTC
size: once
V: TRBV19
D: .
J: TRBJ2-1

CDR3: CASSPTGTGVTDTQYF
DNA: TGCGCCAGCAGCCCAACAGGGACAGGGGTTACAGATACGCAGTATTTT
size: .
V: TRBV4-3
D: TRBD1
J: TRBJ2-3

CDR3: CASQQASGTDTQYF
DNA: TGTGCCAGCCAACAGGCGTCGGGCACAGATACGCAGTATTTT
size: .
V: TRBV9
D: .
J: TRBJ2-3

CDR3: CASSVSLDSWDEQYF
DNA: TGTGCCAGCAGCGTCTCCCTGGATAGCTGGGACGAGCAGTACTTC
size: .
V: TRBV9
D: .
J: TRBJ2-7

CDR3: CASKRDTGSNQPQHF
DNA: TGTGCCAGCAAGAGGGACACTGGTAGCAATCAGCCCCAGCATTTT
size: few
V: TRBV7-2
D: .
J: TRBJ1-5

CDR3: CASSGTGGYYEQYF
DNA: TGTGCCAGCAGCGGGACAGGGGGTTACTACGAGCAGTACTTC
size: .
V: TRBV27
D: TRBD1
J: TRBJ2-7

CDR3: CASSPRTSGRSWQFF
DNA: TGTGCCAGCAGCCCACGGACTAGCGGGAGATCTTGGCAGTTCTTC
size: few
V: TRBV3-1/TRBV3-2
D: TRBD2
J: TRBJ2-1

CDR3: CASEWTGGRSYEQYF
DNA: TGTGCTAGTGAATGGACAGGGGGCCGTTCCTACGAGCAGTACTTC
size: .
V: TRBV12-5
D: TRBD1
J: TRBJ2-7

CDR3: CASSLTGSPFYGYTF
DNA: TGTGCCAGCAGTCTTACAGGTAGCCCTTTCTATGGCTACACCTTC
size: .
V: TRBV3-1/TRBV3-2
D: .
J: TRBJ1-2

CDR3: CASTPWGPENYGYTF
DNA: TGTGCCAGCACTCCGTGGGGGCCTGAAAACTATGGCTACACCTTC
size: .
V: TRBV7-9
D: .
J: TRBJ1-2

CDR3: CASSTDREETQYF
DNA: TGTGCCAGTAGTACGGACAGGGAAGAGACCCAGTACTTC
size: .
V: TRBV19
D: TRBD1
J: TRBJ2-5

CDR3: CASSPRTGPDSGANVLTF
DNA: TGTGCCAGCAGCCCTCGGACAGGCCCCGACTCTGGGGCCAACGTCCTGACTTTC
size: once
V: TRBV7-3
D: TRBD1
J: TRBJ2-6

CDR3: CASSQGVILEQYF
DNA: TGTGCCAGCAGCCAAGGAGTAATTCTCGAGCAGTACTTC
size: .
V: TRBV3-1/TRBV3-2
D: .
J: TRBJ2-7

CDR3: CAWSVTVRTVYGYGYTF
DNA: TGTGCCTGGAGTGTAACAGTAAGGACAGTCTATGGATATGGCTACACCTTC
size: .
V: TRBV30
D: .
J: TRBJ1-2

CDR3: CASSARELHYEQYF
DNA: TGTGCCAGCAGCGCACGGGAGCTCCACTACGAGCAGTACTTC
size: .
V: TRBV9
D: .
J: TRBJ2-7

CDR3: CASSSLLGLPSYEQYF
DNA: TGTGCCAGCAGCTCCCTCCTGGGCCTCCCCTCCTACGAGCAGTACTTC
size: .
V: TRBV28
D: .
J: TRBJ2-7

CDR3: CASSLVVGGSHEQYF
DNA: TGCGCCAGCAGCTTGGTGGTGGGAGGTTCCCACGAGCAGTACTTC
size: .
V: TRBV5-1
D: .
J: TRBJ2-7

CDR3: CASSSNSGGSYGYTF
DNA: TGTGCCAGCAGTTCCAACTCAGGGGGCTCCTATGGCTACACCTTC
size: .
V: TRBV27
D: TRBD1
J: TRBJ1-2

CDR3: CASSYSTGVNEKLFF
DNA: TGTGCCAGCAGTTACTCGACAGGGGTGAATGAAAAACTGTTTTTT
size: .
V: TRBV6-5
D: TRBD1
J: TRBJ1-4

CDR3: CASSQDLISGASYEQYF
DNA: TGTGCCAGCAGCCAAGACCTCATTAGCGGGGCCTCCTACGAGCAGTACTTC
size: few
V: TRBV4-2
D: TRBD2
J: TRBJ2-7

CDR3: CASSEFIGGGDEQFF
DNA: TGTGCCAGCAGTGAATTCATCGGTGGAGGGGATGAGCAGTTCTTC
size: .
V: TRBV6-1
D: .
J: TRBJ2-1

CDR3: CASSIGLAFSSYNEQFF
DNA: TGCGCCAGCAGCATCGGGCTAGCGTTTAGCTCCTACAATGAGCAGTTCTTC
size: .
V: TRBV5-1
D: .
J: TRBJ2-1

CDR3: CASSQEGPETQYF
DNA: TGTGCCAGCAGCCAGGAGGGCCCGGAGACCCAGTACTTC
size: .
V: TRBV12-3/TRBV12-4
D: .
J: TRBJ2-5

CDR3: CASSYREGVGETQYF
DNA: TGTGCCAGCAGTTACCGGGAGGGGGTGGGAGAGACCCAGTACTTC
size: .
V: TRBV6-2/TRBV6-3
D: TRBD2
J: TRBJ2-5

CDR3: CASSQLDRNTEAFF
DNA: TGTGCCAGCAGCCAGTTGGACAGAAACACTGAAGCTTTCTTT
size: .
V: TRBV3-1/TRBV3-2
D: .
J: TRBJ1-1

CDR3: CASSFLTGRDEQFF
DNA: TGTGCCAGCAGTTTTTTAACAGGAAGGGATGAGCAGTTCTTC
size: .
V: TRBV27
D: .
J: TRBJ2-1

CDR3: CASSKAALGNQPQHF
DNA: TGTGCCAGCAGTAAAGCAGCCTTGGGCAATCAGCCCCAGCATTTT
size: .
V: TRBV6-1
D: .
J: TRBJ1-5

CDR3: CASSTGGHYGYTF
DNA: TGTGCCAGCAGTACAGGGGGTCACTATGGCTACACCTTC
size: few
V: TRBV6-6
D: TRBD1
J: TRBJ1-2

CDR3: CASGRYEQYF
DNA: TGTGCCAGCGGCCGCTACGAGCAGTACTTC
size: .
V: TRBV28
D: .
J: TRBJ2-7

CDR3: CASSLLRQDYGYTF
DNA: TGCGCCAGCAGCTTGTTAAGACAGGACTATGGCTACACCTTC
size: .
V: TRBV5-1
D: .
J: TRBJ1-2

CDR3: CASSLQGGNTGELFF
DNA: TGTGCCAGCAGCTTACAGGGGGGCAACACCGGGGAGCTGTTTTTT
size: .
V: TRBV7-9
D: .
J: TRBJ2-2

CDR3: CASSRDRIAGYTF
DNA: TGTGCCAGCAGTAGGGACAGGATCGCGGGCTACACCTTC
size: .
V: TRBV27
D: TRBD1
J: TRBJ1-2

CDR3: CASSPLREADTQYF
DNA: TGTGCCAGCTCACCATTAAGGGAGGCAGATACGCAGTATTTT
size: .
V: TRBV18
D: .
J: TRBJ2-3

CDR3: CASSPNRGQAGELFF
DNA: TGTGCCAGCAGCCCTAACAGGGGGCAGGCGGGGGAGCTGTTTTTT
size: .
V: TRBV7-3
D: TRBD1
J: TRBJ2-2

CDR3: CASSLWTGAPNTEAFF
DNA: TGCGCCAGCAGCCTATGGACAGGGGCCCCCAACACTGAAGCTTTCTTT
size: .
V: TRBV5-1
D: TRBD1
J: TRBJ1-1

CDR3: CASSRIRDRISYGYTF
DNA: TGTGCCAGTAGTCGAATCCGGGACAGAATAAGCTATGGCTACACCTTC
size: few
V: TRBV19
D: TRBD1
J: TRBJ1-2

CDR3: CAWNKQGYQYF
DNA: TGTGCCTGGAACAAACAGGGGTACCAGTACTTC
size: .
V: TRBV30
D: TRBD1
J: TRBJ2-7

CDR3: CASSSIYWGTMYGYTF
DNA: TGTGCCAGCAGTTCCATATACTGGGGGACTATGTATGGCTACACCTTC
size: .
V: TRBV28
D: .
J: TRBJ1-2

CDR3: CASSQSGQSSYEQYF
DNA: TGTGCCAGCAGCCAAAGCGGTCAGAGCTCCTACGAGCAGTACTTC
size: few
V: TRBV3-1/TRBV3-2
D: .
J: TRBJ2-7

CDR3: CASSFTGTDTQYF
DNA: TGTGCCAGCAGCTTCACGGGCACAGATACGCAGTATTTT
size: .
V: TRBV7-3
D: .
J: TRBJ2-3

CDR3: CATSDSLSGTYNEQFF
DNA: TGTGCCACCAGTGATTCTCTTAGCGGGACTTACAATGAGCAGTTCTTC
size: .
V: TRBV24-1
D: TRBD2
J: TRBJ2-1

CDR3: CAARGVPSNLPQHF
DNA: TGTGCCGCACGGGGGGTCCCCAGCAATCTTCCCCAGCATTTT
size: .
V: TRBV28
D: .
J: TRBJ1-5

CDR3: CASSPIPRTGGRDYGYTF
DNA: TGTGCCAGCAGCCCGATCCCCCGGACAGGGGGAAGGGACTATGGCTACACCTTC
size: .
V: TRBV11-2
D: TRBD1
J: TRBJ1-2

CDR3: CASSIGLLAKNIQYF
DNA: TGCGCCAGCAGCATAGGACTTCTAGCCAAAAACATTCAGTACTTC
size: .
V: TRBV5-1
D: .
J: TRBJ2-4

CDR3: CASSLGAGGVYEQYF
DNA: TGTGCCAGCAGCTTAGGAGCGGGAGGGGTCTACGAGCAGTACTTC
size: few
V: TRBV7-2
D: TRBD2
J: TRBJ2-7

CDR3: CASSGGAILNYGYTF
DNA: TGTGCCAGCAGCGGAGGGGCAATACTTAACTATGGCTACACCTTC
size: .
V: TRBV3-1/TRBV3-2
D: .
J: TRBJ1-2

CDR3: CASSFLPIDNQPQHF
DNA: TGTGCCAGCAGTTTTTTACCGATAGACAATCAGCCCCAGCATTTT
size: .
V: TRBV27
D: .
J: TRBJ1-5

CDR3: CASSHGQGVHEQYF
DNA: TGTGCCAGTAGCCACGGACAGGGTGTACACGAGCAGTACTTC
size: once
V: TRBV19
D: TRBD1
J: TRBJ2-7

CDR3: CSVSSQDRPTYEQYF
DNA: TGCAGCGTCTCCTCACAGGACAGGCCGACCTACGAGCAGTACTTC
size: .
V: TRBV29-1
D: TRBD1
J: TRBJ2-7

CDR3: CASSYVPLGLAGADTQYF
DNA: TGTGCCAGCAGTTACGTACCCCTTGGGCTAGCGGGAGCGGATACGCAGTATTTT
size: .
V: TRBV6-2/TRBV6-3
D: TRBD2
J: TRBJ2-3

CDR3: CASSSDPGLAGTGELFF
DNA: TGTGCCAGCAGTTCTGACCCTGGACTAGCGGGAACCGGGGAGCTGTTTTTT
size: few
V: TRBV6-2/TRBV6-3
D: TRBD2
J: TRBJ2-2

CDR3: CASRAQGVSTNEQFF
DNA: TGTGCCAGCAGGGCCCAGGGGGTGTCCACCAATGAGCAGTTCTTC
size: .
V: TRBV2
D: TRBD1
J: TRBJ2-1

CDR3: CASSPLGSGRNEQFF
DNA: TGTGCCAGCAGCCCCTTAGGAAGCGGAAGGAATGAGCAGTTCTTC
size: few
V: TRBV6-2/TRBV6-3
D: .
J: TRBJ2-1

CDR3: CATSDLTAAGQETQYF
DNA: TGTGCCACCAGTGATTTGACAGCTGCGGGGCAAGAGACCCAGTACTTC
size: .
V: TRBV24-1
D: .
J: TRBJ2-5

CDR3: CASSLSAGVHNEQFF
DNA: TGCGCCAGCAGCTTGTCAGCGGGAGTTCACAATGAGCAGTTCTTC
size: .
V: TRBV5-1
D: TRBD2
J: TRBJ2-1

CDR3: CAISDNRQSSNEKLFF
DNA: TGTGCCATCAGTGATAACCGACAGAGTTCTAATGAAAAACTGTTTTTT
size: .
V: TRBV10-3
D: .
J: TRBJ1-4

CDR3: CAWSQGNTEAFF
DNA: TGTGCCTGGAGTCAGGGGAACACTGAAGCTTTCTTT
size: .
V: TRBV30
D: .
J: TRBJ1-1